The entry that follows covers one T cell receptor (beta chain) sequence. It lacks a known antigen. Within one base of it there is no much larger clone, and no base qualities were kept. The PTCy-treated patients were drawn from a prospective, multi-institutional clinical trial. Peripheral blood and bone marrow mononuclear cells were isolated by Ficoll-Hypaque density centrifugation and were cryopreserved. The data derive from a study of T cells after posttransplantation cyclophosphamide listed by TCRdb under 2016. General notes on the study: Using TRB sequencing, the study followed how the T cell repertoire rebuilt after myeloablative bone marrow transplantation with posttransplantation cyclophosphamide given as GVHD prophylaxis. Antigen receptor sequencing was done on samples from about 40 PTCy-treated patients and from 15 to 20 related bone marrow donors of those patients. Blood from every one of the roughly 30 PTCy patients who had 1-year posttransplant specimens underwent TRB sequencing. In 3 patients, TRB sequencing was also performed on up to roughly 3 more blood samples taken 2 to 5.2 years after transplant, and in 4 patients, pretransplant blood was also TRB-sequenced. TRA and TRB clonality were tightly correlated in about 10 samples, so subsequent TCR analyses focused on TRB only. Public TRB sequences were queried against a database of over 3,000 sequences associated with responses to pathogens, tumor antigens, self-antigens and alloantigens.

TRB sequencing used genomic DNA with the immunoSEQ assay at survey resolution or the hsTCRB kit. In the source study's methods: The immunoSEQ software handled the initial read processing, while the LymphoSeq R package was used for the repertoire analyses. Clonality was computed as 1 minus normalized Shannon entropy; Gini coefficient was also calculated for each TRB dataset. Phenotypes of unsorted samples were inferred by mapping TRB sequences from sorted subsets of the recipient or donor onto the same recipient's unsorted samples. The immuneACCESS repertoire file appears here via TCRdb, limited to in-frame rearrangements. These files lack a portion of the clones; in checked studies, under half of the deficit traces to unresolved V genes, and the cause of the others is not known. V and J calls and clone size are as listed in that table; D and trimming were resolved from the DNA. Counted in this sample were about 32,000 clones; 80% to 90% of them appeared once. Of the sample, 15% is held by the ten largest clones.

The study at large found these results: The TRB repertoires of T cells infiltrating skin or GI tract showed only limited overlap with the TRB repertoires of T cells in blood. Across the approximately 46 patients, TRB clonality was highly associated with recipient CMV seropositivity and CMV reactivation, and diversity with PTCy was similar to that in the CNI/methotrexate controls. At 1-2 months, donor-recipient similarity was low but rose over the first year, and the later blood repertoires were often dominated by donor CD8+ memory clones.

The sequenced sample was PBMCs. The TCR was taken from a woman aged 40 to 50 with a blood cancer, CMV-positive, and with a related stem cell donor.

CDR3 loop: CASSEVASRSSYNEQFF. The DNA sequence is as follows: TGCGCCAGCAGTGAGGTCGCTAGCCGTAGCTCCTACAATGAGCAGTTCTTC. The rearrangement combines TRBV10-2 with TRBJ2-1; perhaps TRBD2 is the D gene, with 5 bases matching. From the germline V gene, CDR1 is WSHSY and CDR2 is SAAADI. Counted from cysteine to phenylalanine, this CDR3 has 17 amino acids. Only CDR3 DNA remains: 51 bases, in frame from the first base. The trim is 2 bases for V and 0 bases for J, with a gap of 14 bases between the germline ends.